Described below is a single T cell receptor beta chain sequence and its context. Antigen: not known. The same CDR3 can be traced to other DNA sequences in this sample. This entry is derived from a study of T cell responses to AZD1222 COVID-19 vaccine. Study-level findings and limits: Only six people who got AZD1222 tested seropositive at baseline.

Pooling covered second doses at about 4 or about 12 weeks. The repertoire was sequenced with immunoSEQ multiplex PCR; TCRdb's copy has only in-frame clones and lacks some. This sample has 90,000 to 100,000 clones, with 65% to 85% found just once. The germline V gene has CDR1 SGHNT and CDR2 YENEEA. The V gene lost 1 base and the J gene lost 1 base, with 4 bases spanning the gap. This CDR3 is built from 13 residues. This TCR was sampled from an adult who received the AZD1222 COVID-19 vaccine. The J gene is TRBJ1-1, the V gene TRBV11-3; the D is unclear. Sequenced material: peripheral blood, taken 28 days after the second AZD1222 dose. This chain's CDR3 is CASSLGANTEAFF. The CDR3 region has the DNA TGTGCCAGCAGCTTAGGGGCGAACACTGAAGCTTTCTTT. Full variable domain (outside the CDR3, taken from reference TRBV11-3 and TRBJ1-1): EAGVVQSPRYKIIEKKQPVAFWCNPISGHNTLYWYLQNLGQGPELLIRYENEEAVDDSQLPKDRFSAERLKGVDSTLKIQPAELGDSAVYLCASSLGANTEAFFGQGTRLTVV.